The 23 T cell receptor beta chains given below trace back to one sample, sequenced in a study of blood T cell repertoires in COVID-19. Measured with immunoSEQ multiplex PCR; TCRdb has only the in-frame clones, and not every one. This table holds under 300,000 clones, roughly 86% found once. Sequenced material: PBMCs or T cells enriched from blood (not recorded which). The receptor source for this set is a woman aged 35 to 49 with acute COVID-19.

The CDR3 loop reads CASSGDSGPTAGYTF. CDR3 coding DNA: TGTGCCAGTAGTGGGGACAGTGGGCCCACTGCTGGCTACACCTTC. The chain is built from TRBV19 and TRBJ1-2; 7 positions match TRBD1. The CDR3 has 15 amino acids. The germline CDR1 and CDR2 sequences are LNHDA and SQIVND (reference sequence). V gave up 5 bases and J gave up 7 bases; unmatched junction bases: 13.

The rearrangement links TRBV2 to TRBJ2-7, with 8 nucleotides matching TRBD2. Germline V gives CDR1 SNHLY, CDR2 FYNNEI. The CDR3 spans 14 residues. Trimming cost V 5 bases and J 3 bases; bases outside gene matches: 6. The chain's CDR3 is CASSLSGVSYEQYF. DNA for the CDR3: TGTGCCAGCAGTCTTAGCGGGGTGAGCTACGAGCAGTACTTC.

This clone was counted between two and nine times. The CDR3 DNA reads TGTGCCAGCAGCGGACAGATTCCGAACACTGAAGCTTTCTTT. This codes for CASSGQIPNTEAFF. The chain links TRBV7-9 to TRBJ1-1; D perhaps matches TRBD1 (6 bases). Trimming took off 5 bases at V and 1 base at J, with 11 bases between the two ends. Per germline, CDR1 SEHNR and CDR2 FQNEAQ (reference sequence). This CDR3 is built from 14 residues. The variable domain in full, completed from reference TRBV7-9 and TRBJ1-1, reads DTGVSQNPRHKITKRGQNVTFRCDPISEHNRLYWYRQTLGQGPEFLTYFQNEAQLEKSRLLSDRFSAERPKGSFSTLEIQRTEQGDSAMYLCASSGQIPNTEAFFGQGTRLTVV.

The rearrangement uses TRBV5-1 and TRBJ1-1; possibly TRBD1 for D (6 bases). The V end lost 0 bases, the J end lost 4 bases, and 13 bases lay between the germline ends. Germline CDR1 SGHRS, CDR2 YFSETQ. This CDR3 has 15 amino acids. The CDR3, as DNA: TGCGCCAGCAGCTTGGTAGGGGGTGGAAGCACTGAAGCTTTCTTT. Its translation is CASSLVGGGSTEAFF.

The chain employs TRBV18 and TRBJ2-6; weak D call: TRBD2 (7 bases). CDR1 KGHSH and CDR2 LQKENI come from the germline V gene. V was shortened by 6 bases and J by 3 bases, with 15 bases between the two germline ends. The CDR3 runs to 16 residues. CDR3 DNA: TGTGCCAGCTCCACTGCGGGGGCATTTGGGGCCAACGTCCTGACTTTC. It encodes CASSTAGAFGANVLTF.

This chain links TRBV19 with TRBJ2-7; D call uncertain. Between the trimmed V and J ends, which lost 11 bases and 3 bases, there was a span of 11 bases. The CDR3 covers 11 residues. Germline V gene lookup returns CDR1 LNHDA and CDR2 SQIVND (reference sequence). CDR3 in amino acids: CARQSDYEQYF. The CDR3 DNA is TGTGCCCGTCAATCAGACTACGAGCAGTACTTC. Together with reference TRBV19 and TRBJ2-7, the CDR3 gives the full variable domain: DGGITQSPKYLFRKEGQNVTLSCEQNLNHDAMYWYRQDPGQGLRLIYYSQIVNDFQKGDIAEGYSVSREKKESFPLTVTSAQKNPTAFYLCARQSDYEQYFGPGTRLTVT.

J is TRBJ1-2 and V is TRBV5-1, with a possible D match to TRBD1 (6 bases). Germline V lookup: CDR1 SGHRS, CDR2 YFSETQ. The CDR3 sequence is 14 residues long. Trimming pared 4 bases from V and 0 bases from J, leaving 10 bases between. CDR3 sequence (DNA): TGCGCCAGCAGCCCAGGACAGCCTAACTATGGCTACACCTTC. Translating gives CASSPGQPNYGYTF.

This chain connects TRBV7-2 to TRBJ2-3, with D tentatively TRBD1 (6 bases). Germline V gives CDR1 SGHTA, CDR2 FQGNSA. Trimming stripped 1 base from V and 3 bases from J, with 17 bases between. This CDR3 is 17 amino acids long. The chain's CDR3 is CASSLDSAGALTDTQYF. In nucleotides, the CDR3 is TGTGCCAGCAGCTTAGACTCAGCAGGGGCTTTAACAGATACGCAGTATTTT.

The chain is built from TRBV30 and TRBJ2-1, with D perhaps TRBD2 (6 bases). Germline V gene data show CDR1 as GTSNPN and CDR2 as SVGIG (reference sequence). This CDR3 is 13 amino acids long. The V end was cut by 0 bases, the J end by 12 bases, with 15 bases between. The chain's CDR3 is CAWSVQLSRGQFF. The CDR3 DNA follows: TGTGCCTGGAGTGTACAACTATCGCGGGGGCAGTTCTTC.

The rearrangement uses TRBV9 and TRBJ2-1, with 7 nucleotides matching TRBD2. The J segment lost 8 bases and the V segment lost 5 bases, leaving 4 bases of the junction unmatched. This CDR3 region has 12 residues. The germline gives CDR1 SGDLS, CDR2 YYNGEE. CDR3 sequence reads: CASRGGADEQFF. As DNA, the CDR3 is TGTGCCAGCAGGGGAGGGGCCGATGAGCAGTTCTTC. The full variable domain, completed using reference TRBV9 and TRBJ2-1, is DSGVTQTPKHLITATGQRVTLRCSPRSGDLSVYWYQQSLDQGLQFLIQYYNGEERAKGNILERFSAQQFPDLHSELNLSSLELGDSALYFCASRGGADEQFFGPGTRLTVL.

The chain recombines TRBV7-2 with TRBJ2-4; D gene uncertain. The V end lost 1 base, the J end lost 0 bases, and 10 bases lay between the germline ends. In germline, CDR1 is SGHTA, CDR2 FQGNSA. This CDR3 contains 16 residues. CDR3 in DNA: TGTGCCAGCAGCTTAGAACAACACCTAGCCAAAAACATTCAGTACTTC. This gives the protein CASSLEQHLAKNIQYF.

Written as DNA, the CDR3 is TGTGCCAGCTTGTCAAGCGGGAGCTCCTACAATGAGCAGTTCTTC. This codes for CASLSSGSSYNEQFF. The rearrangement uses TRBV6-1 and TRBJ2-1; 8 positions agree with TRBD2. CDR3 length equals 15 residues. Germline assignment: CDR1 MNHNS and CDR2 SASEGT. V was clipped by 8 bases and J by 0 bases; unmatched bases: 6.

The V gene is TRBV6-4, the J gene TRBJ1-4; unclear D gene. The CDR3 is made up of 13 amino acids. Looked up from germline, CDR1 is MRHNA and CDR2 is SNTAGT. DNA of the CDR3: TGTGCAGGGTTAGGAGGGATTAATGAAAAACTGTTTTTT. Translated: CAGLGGINEKLFF.

V usage is TRBV7-9 and J usage is TRBJ2-7; 7 bases are a match to TRBD1. J gave up 3 bases and V 2 bases, and 1 base lay outside the gene matches. The CDR3 extends over 13 amino acids. CDR1 is SEHNR and CDR2 is FQNEAQ in the germline V gene (reference sequence). The CDR3 is CASSLQGDYEQYF. The CDR3 DNA is TGTGCCAGCAGCTTACAGGGGGACTACGAGCAGTACTTC.

The chain uses TRBV6-5 and TRBJ1-5; no reliable D call. Germline V gene lookup returns CDR1 MNHEY and CDR2 SVGAGI. The CDR3 has 15 residues. Trimming removed 4 bases at V and 1 base at J, with 11 bases between. The CDR3 DNA is TGTGCCAGCAGTTCCTCGGGCGGGAGCAATCAGCCCCAGCATTTT. Its translation: CASSSSGGSNQPQHF.

This clone occurred a few times. This chain uses TRBV3-1 (or the pseudogene TRBV3-2) with TRBJ2-7; 10 nucleotides line up with TRBD1. The CDR3 sequence is 14 residues long. V lost 4 bases and J lost 3; bases outside the gene matches: 3. The germline CDR1 and CDR2 sequences are LGHDT and YNNKEL (reference sequence). DNA for the CDR3: TGTGCCAGCAGCCCCCGGACAGGGGGCTACGAGCAGTACTTC. It is translated as CASSPRTGGYEQYF.

V usage is TRBV5-1 and J usage is TRBJ1-1; 8 bases align to TRBD1. This CDR3 contains 14 residues. V lost 2 bases, J lost 3 bases, and 3 bases stayed unmatched. Looked up from germline, CDR1 is SGHRS and CDR2 is YFSETQ. Here the CDR3 reads CASSFTGGDTEAFF. The CDR3 nucleotides read TGCGCCAGCAGCTTTACAGGGGGTGACACTGAAGCTTTCTTT.

J is TRBJ1-1 and V is TRBV11-1, with D maybe TRBD1 (5 bases). CDR1 is SGHAT and CDR2 is FQDESV in the germline V gene (reference sequence). This CDR3 comprises 13 residues. V lost 4 bases and J 6 bases, leaving 12 bases between the germline ends. The CDR3 loop reads CASSSSGDAEAFF. As DNA, the CDR3 is TGTGCCAGCAGCTCGTCGGGGGACGCTGAAGCTTTCTTT.

This clone was recorded a few times. The V and J genes are TRBV28 and TRBJ2-6; D remains unclear. V gave up 5 bases and J gave up 0 bases, with 8 bases separating them. CDR1 is MDHEN, CDR2 SYDVKM, per germline. The CDR3 consists of 15 residues. The CDR3 DNA is TGTGCCAGCAGTCCGAGCCTCTCTGGGGCCAACGTCCTGACTTTC. The encoded protein is CASSPSLSGANVLTF.

The chain links TRBV5-6 to TRBJ1-6; no firm D call. The CDR3 sequence is 14 residues long. Germline values: CDR1 SGHDT, CDR2 YYEEEE. The V end lost 2 bases, the J end lost 4 bases, and 7 bases lay between the germline ends. CDR3 in DNA: TGTGCCAGCAGCTTTCGGTCATATAATTCACCCCTCCACTTT. Residues: CASSFRSYNSPLHF.

This chain connects TRBV7-6 to TRBJ1-2, with TRBD1 as a possible D gene (5 bases). Germline V gene sequence: CDR1 SGHVS, CDR2 FNYEAQ. This CDR3 has 16 amino acids. With 1 base removed from V and 3 bases from J, the gap between germline ends came to 15 bases. CDR3: CASSLENQGGYYGYTF. CDR3 bases: TGTGCCAGCAGCTTAGAAAACCAGGGTGGTTACTATGGCTACACCTTC.

J is TRBJ2-7 and V is TRBV7-9; D possibly corresponds to TRBD2 (6 bases). Trimming shortened V by 3 bases and J by 5 bases, and 11 bases separated the two germline ends. The CDR3 loop spans 13 amino acids. Germline values: CDR1 SEHNR, CDR2 FQNEAQ (reference sequence). CDR3 DNA: TGTGCCAGCAGCTTCGGAGGGTTCGACGAGCAGTACTTC. This sequence encodes CASSFGGFDEQYF.

The chain joins TRBV5-1 to TRBJ1-3; 8 bases are a match to TRBD1. The CDR3 covers 16 residues. The germline V gene encodes CDR1 SGHRS and CDR2 YFSETQ. V was pared by 4 bases and J by 0 bases, with 6 bases of the junction left unmatched. CDR3 residues: CASSAGTGDSGNTIYF. As DNA, the CDR3 is TGCGCCAGCAGCGCCGGGACAGGAGACTCTGGAAACACCATATATTTT.